The clone carrying this T cell receptor beta chain has a single count. The data were obtained in a study of blood T cells in healthy people across ages. Together with a sample-barcoded 5' primer, a J-beta primer mix was included in a second PCR lasting about 6 to 11 cycles. In TCRdb, the 5' RACE reads were re-called with MiXCR into one record per CDR3 protein. The table records hundreds of thousands of distinct CDR3 sequences, over 40% of them present only once. The V and J ends lost 5 bases and 3 bases respectively, with 16 bases between them. The length of the CDR3 is 14 residues. Germline lookup yields CDR1 DFQATT and CDR2 SNEGSKA (reference sequence).

The V call is TRBV20-1, the J call TRBJ2-5, with D maybe TRBD1 (6 bases). Source material: blood. The sequence was obtained from a man older than 75 in good health. CDR3 coding DNA: TGCAGTGCTGTCAGGACAGACCCGAAAGAGACCCAGTACTTC. It translates to CSAVRTDPKETQYF.